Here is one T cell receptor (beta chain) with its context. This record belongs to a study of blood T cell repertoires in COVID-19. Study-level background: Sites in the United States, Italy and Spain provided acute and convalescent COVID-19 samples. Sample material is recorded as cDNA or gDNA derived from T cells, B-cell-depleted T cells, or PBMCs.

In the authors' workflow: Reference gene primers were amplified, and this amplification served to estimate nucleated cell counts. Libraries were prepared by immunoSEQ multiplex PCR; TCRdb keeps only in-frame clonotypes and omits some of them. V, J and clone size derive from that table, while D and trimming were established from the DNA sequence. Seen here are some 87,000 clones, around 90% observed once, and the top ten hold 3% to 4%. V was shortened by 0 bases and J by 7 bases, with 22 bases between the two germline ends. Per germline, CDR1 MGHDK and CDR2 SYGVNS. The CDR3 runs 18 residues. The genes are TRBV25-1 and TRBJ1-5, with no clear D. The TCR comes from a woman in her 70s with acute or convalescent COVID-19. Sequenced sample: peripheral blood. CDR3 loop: CASSEYIRVGWSLQPQHF. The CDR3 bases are TGTGCCAGCAGTGAATATATTCGAGTTGGATGGAGTTTGCAGCCCCAGCATTTT.